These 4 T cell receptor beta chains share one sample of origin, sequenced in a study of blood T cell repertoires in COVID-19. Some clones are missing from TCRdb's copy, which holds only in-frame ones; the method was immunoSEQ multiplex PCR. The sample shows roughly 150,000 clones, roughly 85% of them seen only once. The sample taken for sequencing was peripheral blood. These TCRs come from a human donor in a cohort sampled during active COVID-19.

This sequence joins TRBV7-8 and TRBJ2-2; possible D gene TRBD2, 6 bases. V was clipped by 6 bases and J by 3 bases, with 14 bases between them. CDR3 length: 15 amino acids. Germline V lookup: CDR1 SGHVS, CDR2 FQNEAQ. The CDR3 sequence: CASRGPSDDTGELFF. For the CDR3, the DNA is TGTGCCAGCAGAGGTCCTAGCGATGACACCGGGGAGCTGTTTTTT.

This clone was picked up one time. In DNA form, the CDR3 reads TGTGCCAGCAGCCGAAGCGGGAGGGACGAGCAGTACTTC. It codes for CASSRSGRDEQYF. This chain links TRBV13 with TRBJ2-7; 10 bases map to TRBD2. The CDR3 loop spans 13 amino acids. Germline assignment: CDR1 PRHDT and CDR2 FYEKMQ (reference sequence). V lost 5 bases and J lost 5; bases outside the gene matches: 3. Together with reference TRBV13 and TRBJ2-7, the CDR3 gives the full variable domain: AAGVIQSPRHLIKEKRETATLKCYPIPRHDTVYWYQQGPGQDPQFLISFYEKMQSDKGSIPDRFSAQQFSDYHSELNMSSLELGDSALYFCASSRSGRDEQYFGPGTRLTVT.

The CDR3 DNA sequence: TGTGCCAGCAGCTTAGCCCGGGGGGTAGTGGCTAGCGGCCGGAACACCGGGGAGCTGTTTTTT. Translated, it gives CASSLARGVVASGRNTGELFF. The rearrangement joins TRBV7-2 to TRBJ2-2; TRBD2 matches at 7 bases. From germline, CDR1 is SGHTA and CDR2 FQGNSA. This CDR3 has 21 amino acids. The V gene end was trimmed by 0 bases and the J gene end by 1 base; junction bases not matched to a gene: 17.

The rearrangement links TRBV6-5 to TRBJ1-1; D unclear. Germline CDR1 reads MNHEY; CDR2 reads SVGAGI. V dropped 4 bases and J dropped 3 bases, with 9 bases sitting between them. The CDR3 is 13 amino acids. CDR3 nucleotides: TGTGCCAGCAGTTCCTGGAGGGACACTGAAGCTTTCTTT. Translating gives CASSSWRDTEAFF.